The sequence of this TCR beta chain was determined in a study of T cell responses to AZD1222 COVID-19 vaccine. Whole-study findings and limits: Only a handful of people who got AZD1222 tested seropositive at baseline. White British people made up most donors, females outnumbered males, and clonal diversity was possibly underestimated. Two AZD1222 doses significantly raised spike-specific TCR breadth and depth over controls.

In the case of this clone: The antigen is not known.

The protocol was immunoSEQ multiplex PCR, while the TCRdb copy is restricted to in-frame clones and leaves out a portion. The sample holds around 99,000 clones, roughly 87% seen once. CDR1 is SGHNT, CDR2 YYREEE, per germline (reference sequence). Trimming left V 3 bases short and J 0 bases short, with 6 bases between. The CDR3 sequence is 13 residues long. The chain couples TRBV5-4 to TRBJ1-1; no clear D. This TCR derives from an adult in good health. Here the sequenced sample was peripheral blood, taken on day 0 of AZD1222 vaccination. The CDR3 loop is CASSSGLNTEAFF. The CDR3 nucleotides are TGTGCCAGCAGCTCCGGATTGAACACTGAAGCTTTCTTT.